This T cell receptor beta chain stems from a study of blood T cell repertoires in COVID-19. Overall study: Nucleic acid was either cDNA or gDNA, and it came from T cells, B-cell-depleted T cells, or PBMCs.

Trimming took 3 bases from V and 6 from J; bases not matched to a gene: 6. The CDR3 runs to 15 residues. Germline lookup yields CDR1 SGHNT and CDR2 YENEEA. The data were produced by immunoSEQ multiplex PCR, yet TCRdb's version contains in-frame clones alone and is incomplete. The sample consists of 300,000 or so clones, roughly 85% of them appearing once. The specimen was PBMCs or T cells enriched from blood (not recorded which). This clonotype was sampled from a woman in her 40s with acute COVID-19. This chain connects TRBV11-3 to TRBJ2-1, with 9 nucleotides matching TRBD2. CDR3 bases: TGTGCCAGCAGCTTGGCGGGAGGGTTCTCCAATGAGCAGTTCTTC. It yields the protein CASSLAGGFSNEQFF.